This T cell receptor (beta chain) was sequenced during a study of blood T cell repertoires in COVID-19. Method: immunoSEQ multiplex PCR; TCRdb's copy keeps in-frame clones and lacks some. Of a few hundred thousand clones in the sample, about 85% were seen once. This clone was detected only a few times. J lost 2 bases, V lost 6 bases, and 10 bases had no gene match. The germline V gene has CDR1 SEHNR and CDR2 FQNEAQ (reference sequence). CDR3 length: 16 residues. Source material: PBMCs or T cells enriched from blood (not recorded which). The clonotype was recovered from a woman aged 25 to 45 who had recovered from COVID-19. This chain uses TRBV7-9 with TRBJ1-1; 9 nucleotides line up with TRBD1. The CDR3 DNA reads TGTGCCAGCAGACAACCCGGGACAGGGACTAACACTGAAGCTTTCTTT. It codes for CASRQPGTGTNTEAFF.